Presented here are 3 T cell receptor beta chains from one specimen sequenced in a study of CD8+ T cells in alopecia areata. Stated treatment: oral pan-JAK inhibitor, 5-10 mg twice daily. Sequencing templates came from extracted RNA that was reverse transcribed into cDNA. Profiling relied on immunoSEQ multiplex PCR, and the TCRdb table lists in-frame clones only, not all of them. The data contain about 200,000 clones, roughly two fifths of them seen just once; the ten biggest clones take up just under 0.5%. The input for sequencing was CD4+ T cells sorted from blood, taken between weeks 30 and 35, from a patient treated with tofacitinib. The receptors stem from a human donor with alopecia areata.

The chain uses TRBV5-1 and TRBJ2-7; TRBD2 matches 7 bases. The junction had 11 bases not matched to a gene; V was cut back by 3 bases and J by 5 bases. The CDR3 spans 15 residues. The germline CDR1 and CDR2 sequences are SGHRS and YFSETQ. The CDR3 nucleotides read TGCGCCAGCAGCTCAGGCGGGCGGGAGAGGCACGAGCAGTACTTC. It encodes CASSSGGRERHEQYF.

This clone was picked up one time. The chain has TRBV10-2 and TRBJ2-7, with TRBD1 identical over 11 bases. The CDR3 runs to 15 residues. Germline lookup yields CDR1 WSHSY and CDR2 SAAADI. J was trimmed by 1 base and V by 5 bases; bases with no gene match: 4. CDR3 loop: CASSWGQGGSYEQYF. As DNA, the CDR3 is TGCGCCAGCAGTTGGGGACAGGGGGGTTCCTACGAGCAGTACTTC.

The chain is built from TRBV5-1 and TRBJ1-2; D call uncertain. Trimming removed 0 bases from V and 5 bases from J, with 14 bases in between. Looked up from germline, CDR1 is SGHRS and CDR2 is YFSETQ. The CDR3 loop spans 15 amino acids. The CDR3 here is CASSLGPTGQYGYTF. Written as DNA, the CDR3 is TGCGCCAGCAGCTTGGGACCCACGGGCCAATATGGCTACACCTTC.